These 3 T cell receptor beta chains were all obtained from the same sample, sequenced in a study of T cells in Graves' hyperthyroidism and ophthalmopathy. Amplification of TCR beta CDR3 regions was performed using RNA transcripts as template. HTBI primers were used for first-round RT-PCR of the TCR CDR3. TCRdb processed the multiplex PCR reads anew with MiXCR; each CDR3 protein has one entry. Of approximately 370,000 distinct CDR3 sequences in the sample, about 18% were seen once. The specimen sequenced was blood. The receptors here all came from a woman younger than 45 with Graves' hyperthyroidism that later progressed to Graves' ophthalmopathy.

The V call is TRBV25-1, the J call TRBJ1-1, with TRBD1 as a possible D gene (6 bases). The CDR3 sequence is 15 residues long. Germline CDR1 MGHDK, CDR2 SYGVNS. V gave up 1 base and J gave up 1 base, with 10 bases separating them. The CDR3 DNA reads as TGTGCCAGCAGTGAATCGGGGGGCTCGAACACTGAAGCTTTCTTT. It codes for CASSESGGSNTEAFF.

The chain has TRBV20-1 and TRBJ1-1, with D possibly being TRBD1 (6 bases). V dropped 0 bases and J dropped 4 bases, with 15 bases sitting between them. Germline V CDR1 and CDR2: DFQATT, SNEGSKA (reference sequence). The CDR3 totals 15 residues. CDR3 DNA: TGCAGTGCTAGAGATTGGAAACAAGGGGGCACTGAAGCTTTCTTT. Translation: CSARDWKQGGTEAFF.

This clonotype showed up many times. The chain employs TRBV7-9 and TRBJ1-5; 9 positions match TRBD1. Germline V gives CDR1 SEHNR, CDR2 FQNEAQ (reference sequence). This CDR3 has 19 amino acids. With V trimmed by 1 base and J by 4 bases, 14 bases remained unmatched. CDR3 sequence (DNA): TGTGCCAGCAGCTTAGTAGTCGGGACAGGGATGTTGGGGAATCAGCCCCAGCATTTT. This gives the protein CASSLVVGTGMLGNQPQHF.